The T cell receptor (beta chain) under discussion was sequenced for a study of T cell repertoires in cytomegalovirus infection. V shed 6 bases, J shed 6 bases, and the junction held 10 bases outside the gene matches. Germline loops: CDR1 SGHTA, CDR2 FQGNSA. The CDR3 is 14 residues long. In TCRdb, the reads were re-called with MiXCR into one record per CDR3 protein. The data hold roughly 500,000 distinct CDR3 sequences, with roughly 42% observed a single time. On this clonotype: Its target is unknown.

The sequenced sample was cultured PBMCs, obtained from culture after CMV antigen stimulation. The TCR sequence derives from a human donor in good health (CMV status not recorded). Some clones in this sample may be carry-over from other donors' samples. The chain combines TRBV7-2 with TRBJ2-7, with TRBD2 matching 8 bases. The CDR3 coding sequence is TGTGCCAGCAGGAAAGGGGCGGGGGGAAGCGAGCAGTACTTC. As protein: CASRKGAGGSEQYF.